The 5 T cell receptor beta chains reported below all come from one sample, sequenced in a study of CD8 T cells in Susac syndrome. After extraction with the RNeasy kit, 0.5 to 1 ug of the RNA was reverse transcribed using random hexamers. TCRdb re-called the immunoSEQ multiplex PCR reads with MiXCR, one entry per CDR3 protein. Here the sample spans approximately 150,000 distinct CDR3 sequences, about 95% being singletons. Sequenced material: CD4+ T cells from PBMCs. The source is a human donor with multiple sclerosis.

The V gene is TRBV20-1, the J gene TRBJ2-5; D remains ambiguous. V lost 8 bases and J 10 bases, leaving 8 bases between the germline ends. In germline, CDR1 is DFQATT, CDR2 SNEGSKA (reference sequence). This CDR3 has 8 amino acids. The CDR3 nucleotides read TGCAGTCCCAGTATCCAGTACTTC. This encodes CSPSIQYF.

The V and J genes are TRBV11-2 and TRBJ2-7; D gene uncertain. Trimming left V 3 bases short and J 5 bases short, with 20 bases between. The germline gives CDR1 SGHAT, CDR2 FQNNGV. CDR3 length: 16 amino acids. The CDR3 DNA follows: TGTGCCAGCAGCTTCAAGGCTCACGTTGTGGTCCACGAGCAGTACTTC. Translated: CASSFKAHVVVHEQYF.

The chain couples TRBV2 to TRBJ2-5; a weak D match, TRBD2 (5 bases). CDR3 length: 14 residues. Trimming left V 6 bases short and J 2 bases short, with 13 bases between. In germline, CDR1 is SNHLY, CDR2 FYNNEI. The CDR3 DNA follows: TGTGCCAGCAGGGTTGCGACGGGGCAAGAGACCCAGTACTTC. Its protein is CASRVATGQETQYF.

The V gene is TRBV20-1, the J gene TRBJ2-7, with D uncertain. Looked up from germline, CDR1 is DFQATT and CDR2 is SNEGSKA (reference sequence). Trimming left V 0 bases short and J 7 bases short, with 16 bases between. The CDR3 runs to 14 residues. This CDR3 is CSARDPKAGREQYF. CDR3 nucleotides: TGCAGTGCTAGAGATCCTAAAGCCGGCCGGGAGCAGTACTTC.

The table lists this clonotype with a count of one. The chain joins TRBV19 to TRBJ2-1; a weak D match, TRBD2 (6 bases). Trimming took off 4 bases at V and 5 bases at J, with 15 bases between the two ends. CDR3 length: 15 amino acids. Germline values: CDR1 LNHDA, CDR2 SQIVND (reference sequence). The CDR3 DNA reads as TGTGCCAGTAGTACTAGCGCCCCGGATGACAATGAGCAGTTCTTC. Translating it yields CASSTSAPDDNEQFF.